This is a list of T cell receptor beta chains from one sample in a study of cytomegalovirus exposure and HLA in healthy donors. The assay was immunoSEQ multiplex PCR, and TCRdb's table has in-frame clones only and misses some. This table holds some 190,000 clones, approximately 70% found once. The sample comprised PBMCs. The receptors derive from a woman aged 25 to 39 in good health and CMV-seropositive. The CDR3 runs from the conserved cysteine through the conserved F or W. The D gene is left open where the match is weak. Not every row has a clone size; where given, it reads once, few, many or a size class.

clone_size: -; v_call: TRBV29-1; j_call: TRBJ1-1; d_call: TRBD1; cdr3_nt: TGCAGCGCAGGGGGTGAGAGTAACACTGAAGCTTTCTTT; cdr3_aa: CSAGGESNTEAFF
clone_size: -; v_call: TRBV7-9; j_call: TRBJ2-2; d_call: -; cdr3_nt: TGTGCCAGCAGCTTGGCAGGGTTCGGGGAGCTGTTTTTT; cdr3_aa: CASSLAGFGELFF
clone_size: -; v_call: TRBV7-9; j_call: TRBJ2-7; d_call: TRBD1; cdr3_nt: TGTGCCAGCAGCGACCCGGGACAGGGTCCCTACGAGCAGTACTTC; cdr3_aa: CASSDPGQGPYEQYF
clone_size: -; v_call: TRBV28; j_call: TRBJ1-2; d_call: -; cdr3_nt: TGTGCCAGCAGTACCAGGGTAGGGTATGGCTACACCTTC; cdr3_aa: CASSTRVGYGYTF
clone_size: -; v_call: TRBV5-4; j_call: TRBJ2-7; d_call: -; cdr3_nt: TGTGCCAGCAGCCCCAGGGACTCCTACGAGCAGTACTTC; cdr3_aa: CASSPRDSYEQYF
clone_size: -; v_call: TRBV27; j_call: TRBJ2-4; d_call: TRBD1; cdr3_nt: TGTGCCAGCAGCTCAAGACAGGGCAAAAACATTCAGTACTTC; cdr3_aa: CASSSRQGKNIQYF
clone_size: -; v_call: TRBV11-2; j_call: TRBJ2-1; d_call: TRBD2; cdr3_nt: TGTGCCAGCAGCTTAGGTAGCGGGAGGGAAAATGAGCAGTTCTTC; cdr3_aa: CASSLGSGRENEQFF
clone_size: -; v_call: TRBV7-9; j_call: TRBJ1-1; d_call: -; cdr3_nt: TGTTCCAGCAGCTTAGACGGGAACACTGAAGCTTTCTTT; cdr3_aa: CSSSLDGNTEAFF
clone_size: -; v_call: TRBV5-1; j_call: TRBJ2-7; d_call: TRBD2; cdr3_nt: TGCGCCAGCAGCTTGGGTAGCGGGAGCTACGAGCAGTACTTC; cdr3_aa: CASSLGSGSYEQYF
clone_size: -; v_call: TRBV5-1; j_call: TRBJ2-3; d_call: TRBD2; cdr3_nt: TGCGCCAGCAGCCCTGGGACTAGCGCGAGGGGTACAGATACGCAGTATTTT; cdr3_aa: CASSPGTSARGTDTQYF
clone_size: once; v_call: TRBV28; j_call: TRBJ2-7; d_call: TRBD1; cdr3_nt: TGTGCCAGCAGTGCCCCCCGGGACAGGGGGTACGAGCAGTACTTC; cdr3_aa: CASSAPRDRGYEQYF
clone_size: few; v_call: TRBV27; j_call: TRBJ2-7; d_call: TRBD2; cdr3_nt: TGTGCCAGCAGTCTGACTAGCGGGAGCTGGTCCTACGAGCAGTACTTC; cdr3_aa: CASSLTSGSWSYEQYF
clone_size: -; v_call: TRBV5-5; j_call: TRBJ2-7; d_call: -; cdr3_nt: TGTGCCAGCAGCTTGGCCGGGCAGGGATGGGTCGAGCAGTACTTC; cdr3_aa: CASSLAGQGWVEQYF
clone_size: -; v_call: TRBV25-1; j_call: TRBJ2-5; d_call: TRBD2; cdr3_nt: TGTGCCAGCAGTGAATATCGACTAGCTGAAGAGACCCAGTACTTC; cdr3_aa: CASSEYRLAEETQYF
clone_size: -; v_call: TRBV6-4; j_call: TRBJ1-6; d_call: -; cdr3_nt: TGTGCCAGCAGTGACGGGCAGAGAAATTCACCCCTCCACTTT; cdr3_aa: CASSDGQRNSPLHF
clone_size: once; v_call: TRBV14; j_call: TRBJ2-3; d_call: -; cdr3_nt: TGTGCCAGCAGCCAAGATCTTGGGGCCCCGCAGTATTTT; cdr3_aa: CASSQDLGAPQYF
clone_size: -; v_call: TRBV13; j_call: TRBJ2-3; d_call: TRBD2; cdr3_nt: TGTGCCAGCAGCCCCGGACTAGCGGAGACCACAGATACGCAGTATTTT; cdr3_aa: CASSPGLAETTDTQYF
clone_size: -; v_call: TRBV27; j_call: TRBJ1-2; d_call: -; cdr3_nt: TGTGCCAGCAGTCCTTATGGCCGGACGGTTTCTAAGAGGGATGGCTACACCTTC; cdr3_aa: CASSPYGRTVSKRDGYTF
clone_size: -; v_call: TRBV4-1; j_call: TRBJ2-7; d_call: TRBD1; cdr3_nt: TGTGCCAGCAGCCAAGCAGGGGGCCCCTACGAGCAGTACTTC; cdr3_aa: CASSQAGGPYEQYF
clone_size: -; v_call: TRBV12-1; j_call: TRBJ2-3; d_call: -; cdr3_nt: TGTGCCAGCAGCTTCGGGGCTAGCGGGTTTAACACAGATACGCAGTATTTT; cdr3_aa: CASSFGASGFNTDTQYF
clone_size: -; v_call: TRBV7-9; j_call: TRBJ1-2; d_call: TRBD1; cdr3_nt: TGTGCCAGCAGCCCGGGACAGGGGGTACGGGGCTACACCTTC; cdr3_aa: CASSPGQGVRGYTF
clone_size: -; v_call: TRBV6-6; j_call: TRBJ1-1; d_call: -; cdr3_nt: TGTGCCAGCAGTTACTCCGGGGAGATGAACACTGAAGCTTTCTTT; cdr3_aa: CASSYSGEMNTEAFF
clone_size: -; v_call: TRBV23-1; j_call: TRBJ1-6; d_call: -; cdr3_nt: TGCGCCAGCAGTCAATTGCCCCCTCGGGACATAAATTCACCCCTCCACTTT; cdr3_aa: CASSQLPPRDINSPLHF
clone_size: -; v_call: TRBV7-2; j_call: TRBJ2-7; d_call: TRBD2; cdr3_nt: TGTGCCAGCAGCAGGGGACTAGCGGGAGTGAGCGAGCAGTACTTC; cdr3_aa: CASSRGLAGVSEQYF
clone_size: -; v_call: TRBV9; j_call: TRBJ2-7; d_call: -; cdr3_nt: TGTGCCAGCAGCACCCGCCAGGGACTCTCGGAATACGAGCAGTACTTC; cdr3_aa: CASSTRQGLSEYEQYF
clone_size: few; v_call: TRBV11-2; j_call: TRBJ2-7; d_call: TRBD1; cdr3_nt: TGTGCCAGCAGCCTTCCTACAGGGGTAGAGCAGTACTTC; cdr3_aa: CASSLPTGVEQYF
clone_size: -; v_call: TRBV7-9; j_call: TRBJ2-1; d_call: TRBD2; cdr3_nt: TGTGCCAGCAGCTCACTAGCGGGAGGGAACAATGAGCAGTTCTTC; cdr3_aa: CASSSLAGGNNEQFF
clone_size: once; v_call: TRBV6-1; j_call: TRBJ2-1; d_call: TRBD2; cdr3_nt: TGTGCCAGCGGAAGTGGCGCGGGAGTACCCAATGAGCAGTTCTTC; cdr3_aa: CASGSGAGVPNEQFF
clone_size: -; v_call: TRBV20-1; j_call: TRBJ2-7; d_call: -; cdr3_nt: TGCAGTGCCAGGGGGGTATACGAGCAGTACTTC; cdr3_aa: CSARGVYEQYF
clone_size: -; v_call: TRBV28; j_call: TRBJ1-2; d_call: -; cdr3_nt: TGTGCCAGCAGGGAAACAGGGGGCTACACCTTC; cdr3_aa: CASRETGGYTF
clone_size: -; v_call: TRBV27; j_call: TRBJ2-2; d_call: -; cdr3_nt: TGTGCCAGCAGTTGGGTGGGCTCCGGGGAGCTGTTTTTT; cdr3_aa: CASSWVGSGELFF
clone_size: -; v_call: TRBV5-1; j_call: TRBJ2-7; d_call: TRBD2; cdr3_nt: TGCGCCAGCAGCTTGGCTGGACTAGTGCGAGGCGAGCAGTACTTC; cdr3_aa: CASSLAGLVRGEQYF
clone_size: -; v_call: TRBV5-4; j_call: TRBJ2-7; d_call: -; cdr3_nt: TGTGCCAGCAGTGGGGACTTCGACTCCTACGAGCAGTACTTC; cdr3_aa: CASSGDFDSYEQYF
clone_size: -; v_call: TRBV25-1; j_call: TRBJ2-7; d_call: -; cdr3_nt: TGTGCCAGCAGTGAATACGGAGGGGCCTACGAGCAGTACTTC; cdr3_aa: CASSEYGGAYEQYF
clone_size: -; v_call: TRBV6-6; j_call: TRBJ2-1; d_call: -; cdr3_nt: TGTGCCAGCAGCTCCGACCCGAGGAGCGAGCAGTTCTTC; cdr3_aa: CASSSDPRSEQFF
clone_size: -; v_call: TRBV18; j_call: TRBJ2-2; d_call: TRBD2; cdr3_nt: TGTGCCAGCTCACCACGGACTAGCGGGAGGGCGAACACCGGGGAGCTGTTTTTT; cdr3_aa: CASSPRTSGRANTGELFF
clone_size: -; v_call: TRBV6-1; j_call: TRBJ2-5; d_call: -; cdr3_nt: TGTGCCAGCAGAGCTACTATACGCGAGACCCAGTACTTC; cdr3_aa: CASRATIRETQYF
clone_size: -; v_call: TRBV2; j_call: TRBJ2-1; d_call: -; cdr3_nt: TGTGCCAGCAGTGAACGGGACATACTATACAATGAGCAGTTCTTC; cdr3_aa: CASSERDILYNEQFF
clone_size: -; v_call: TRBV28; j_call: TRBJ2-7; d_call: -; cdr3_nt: TGTGCCAGCAGCTCTTGGGACACCAACTCCTACGAGCAGTACTTC; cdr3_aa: CASSSWDTNSYEQYF
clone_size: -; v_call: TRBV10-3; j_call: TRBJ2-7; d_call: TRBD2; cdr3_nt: TGTGCCATCAGTGAGTCGAGCAGCGGGAGACAATCCGAGCAGTACTTC; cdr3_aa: CAISESSSGRQSEQYF
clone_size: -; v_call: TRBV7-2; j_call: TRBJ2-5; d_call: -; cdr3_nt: TGTGCCAGCAGCTTATACGGAGTAGCGGAATCAGGAGAGACCCAGTACTTC; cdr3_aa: CASSLYGVAESGETQYF
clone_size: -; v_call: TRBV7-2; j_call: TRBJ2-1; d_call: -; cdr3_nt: TGTGCCAGCAGCTTAGGGGGCTCGAATGAGCAGTTCTTC; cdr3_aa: CASSLGGSNEQFF
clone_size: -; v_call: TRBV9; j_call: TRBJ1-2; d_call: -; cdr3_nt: TGTGCCAGCAGCCCGGCCGGGACACCTCTAGCTAACTATGGCTACACCTTC; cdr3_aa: CASSPAGTPLANYGYTF
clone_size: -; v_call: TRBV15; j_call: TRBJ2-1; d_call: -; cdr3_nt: TGTGCCACCAGCAGAGATGCAGTTTATGAGCAGTTCTTC; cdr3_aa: CATSRDAVYEQFF
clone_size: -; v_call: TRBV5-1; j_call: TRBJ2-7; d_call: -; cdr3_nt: TGCGCCAGCAGCTCTACTGGTTACGAGCAGTACTTC; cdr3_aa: CASSSTGYEQYF
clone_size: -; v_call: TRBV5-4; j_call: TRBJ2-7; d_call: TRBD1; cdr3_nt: TGTGCCACCTGGGACAGTAGTTTATACGAGCAGTACTTC; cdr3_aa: CATWDSSLYEQYF
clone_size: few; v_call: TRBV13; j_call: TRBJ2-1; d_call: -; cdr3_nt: TGTGCCAGCAGCTCAACAGGGAATGAGCAGTTCTTC; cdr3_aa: CASSSTGNEQFF
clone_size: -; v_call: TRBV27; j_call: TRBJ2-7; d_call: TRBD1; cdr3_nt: TGTGCCAGCAGTTTAAGGGACAGGGTCCACGAGCAGTACTTC; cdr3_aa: CASSLRDRVHEQYF
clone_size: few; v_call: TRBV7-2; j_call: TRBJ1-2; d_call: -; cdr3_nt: TGTGCCAGCAGCTTATTTGGATCCGTTTGGGGACTCGGGGGCTACACCTTC; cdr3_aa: CASSLFGSVWGLGGYTF
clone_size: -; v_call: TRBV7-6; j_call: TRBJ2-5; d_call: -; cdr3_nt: TGTGCCAGCAACTATGACAGGAATAAGCCCCAAGAGACCCAGTACTTC; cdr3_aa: CASNYDRNKPQETQYF
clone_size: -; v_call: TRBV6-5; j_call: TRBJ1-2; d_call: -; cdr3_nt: TGTGCCAGCAGTGAAAGGGGCAGGGTTAATGGCTACACCTTC; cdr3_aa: CASSERGRVNGYTF
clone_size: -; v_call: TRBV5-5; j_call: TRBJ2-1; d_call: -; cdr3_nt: TGTGCCAGCAGCTACAACAGGAATGAGCAGTTCTTC; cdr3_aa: CASSYNRNEQFF
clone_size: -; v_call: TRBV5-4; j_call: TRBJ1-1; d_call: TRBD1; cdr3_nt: TGTGCCAGCAGCGTAAACAGGGGGCCGAGTGAAGCTTTCTTT; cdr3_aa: CASSVNRGPSEAFF
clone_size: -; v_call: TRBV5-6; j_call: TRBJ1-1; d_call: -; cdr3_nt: TGTGCCAGCAGCTTGAGCGGGACTGTTGAAGCTTTCTTT; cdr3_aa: CASSLSGTVEAFF
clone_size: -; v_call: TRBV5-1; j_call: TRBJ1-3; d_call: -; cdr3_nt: TGCGCCAGCAGCTTAAGTGCGGGTCAGTCTGGAAACACCATATATTTT; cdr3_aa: CASSLSAGQSGNTIYF
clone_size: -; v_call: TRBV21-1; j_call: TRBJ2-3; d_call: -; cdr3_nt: TGTGCCAGCAGCAAAAGGCGCACCGGGGGCACAGATACGCAGTATTTT; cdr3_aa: CASSKRRTGGTDTQYF
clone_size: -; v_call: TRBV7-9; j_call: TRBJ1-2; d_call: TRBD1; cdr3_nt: TGTTCCAGCAGACAAACAGGGGAGAATGGCTACACCTTC; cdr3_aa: CSSRQTGENGYTF